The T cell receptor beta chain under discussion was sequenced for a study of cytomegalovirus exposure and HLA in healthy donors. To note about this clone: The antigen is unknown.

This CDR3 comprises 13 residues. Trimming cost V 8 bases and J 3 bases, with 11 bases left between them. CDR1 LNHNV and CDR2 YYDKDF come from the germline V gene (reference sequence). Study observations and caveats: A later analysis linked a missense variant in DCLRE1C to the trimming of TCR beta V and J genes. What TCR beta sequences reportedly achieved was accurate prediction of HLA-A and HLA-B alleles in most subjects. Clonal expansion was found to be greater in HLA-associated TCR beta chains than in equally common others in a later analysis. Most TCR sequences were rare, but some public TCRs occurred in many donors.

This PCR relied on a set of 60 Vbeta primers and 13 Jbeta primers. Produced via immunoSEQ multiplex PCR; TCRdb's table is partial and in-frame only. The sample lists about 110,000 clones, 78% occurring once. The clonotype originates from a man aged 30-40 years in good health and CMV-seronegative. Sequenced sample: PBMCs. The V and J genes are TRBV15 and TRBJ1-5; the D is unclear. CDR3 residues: CATCPGYNQPQHF. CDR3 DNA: TGTGCCACCTGTCCCGGTTACAATCAGCCCCAGCATTTT. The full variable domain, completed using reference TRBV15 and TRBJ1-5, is DAMVIQNPRYQVTQFGKPVTLSCSQTLNHNVMYWYQQKSSQAPKLLFHYYDKDFNNEADTPDNFQSRRPNTSFCFLDIRSPGLGDTAMYLCATCPGYNQPQHFGDGTRLSIL.